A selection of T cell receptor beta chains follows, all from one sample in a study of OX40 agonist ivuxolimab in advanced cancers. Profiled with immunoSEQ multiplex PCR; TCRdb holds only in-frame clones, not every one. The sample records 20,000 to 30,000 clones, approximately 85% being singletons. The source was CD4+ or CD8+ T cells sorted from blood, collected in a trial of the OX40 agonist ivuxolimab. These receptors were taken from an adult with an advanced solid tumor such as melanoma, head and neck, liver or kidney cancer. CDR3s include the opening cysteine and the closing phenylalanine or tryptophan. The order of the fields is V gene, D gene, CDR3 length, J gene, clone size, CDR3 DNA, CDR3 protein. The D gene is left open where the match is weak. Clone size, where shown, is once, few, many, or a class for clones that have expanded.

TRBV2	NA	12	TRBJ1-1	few	TGTGCCAGCAGCAGGGTTAACACTGAAGCTTTCTTT	CASSRVNTEAFF
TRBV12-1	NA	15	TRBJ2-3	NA	TGTGCCAGCAGCTCGTCGCGGGATAAAACAGATACGCAGTATTTT	CASSSSRDKTDTQYF
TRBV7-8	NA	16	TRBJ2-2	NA	TGTGCCAGCAGCACGGGATCGGGGTTAAGCACCGGGGAGCTGTTTTTT	CASSTGSGLSTGELFF
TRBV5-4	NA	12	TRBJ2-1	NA	TGTGCCTGGGGGCGGCTCGACAATGAGCAGTTCTTC	CAWGRLDNEQFF
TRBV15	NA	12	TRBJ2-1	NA	TGTGCCACCAGCAGAGACGATTATGAGCAGTTCTTC	CATSRDDYEQFF
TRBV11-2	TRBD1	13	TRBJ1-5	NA	TGTGCCAGCAGCTTGGGACAGGAACAGCCCCAGCATTTT	CASSLGQEQPQHF
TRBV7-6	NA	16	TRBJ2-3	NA	TGTGCCAGCAGCTTAAATCCGACCCTGGGGGCAGATACGCAGTATTTT	CASSLNPTLGADTQYF
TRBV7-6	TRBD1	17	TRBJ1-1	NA	TGTGCCAGCAGCTCAGATACAGGGGTGGCAGGAAACACTGAAGCTTTCTTT	CASSSDTGVAGNTEAFF
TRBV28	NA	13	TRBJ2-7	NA	TGTGCCAGCAGCGATTCAGGGTCCTACGAGCAGTACTTC	CASSDSGSYEQYF
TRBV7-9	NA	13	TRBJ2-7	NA	TGTGCCAGCAGCTTATTGCCCGGCTACGAGCAGTACTTC	CASSLLPGYEQYF